This paragraph reports one T cell receptor beta chain. Original methodology: Nucleated cell number was recorded as an estimate derived from reference gene primer amplification. Measured with immunoSEQ multiplex PCR; TCRdb has only the in-frame clones, and not every one. V and J calls and clone size come straight from that table; D and trimming were deduced from the DNA. Of some 170,000 clones in the sample, roughly 87% were seen once. This record comes from a study of blood T cell repertoires in COVID-19. Turning to the study itself: From T cells, B-cell-depleted T cells, or PBMCs came the material, which was cDNA or gDNA.

Living in under 30 US areas, the participants were between roughly 18 and 95 years of age. CDR1 and CDR2 from the germline V gene are LNHDA and SQIVND (reference sequence). The CDR3 loop spans 14 amino acids. Trimming stripped 0 bases from V and 8 bases from J, with 13 bases between. Sequenced: PBMCs or T cells enriched from blood (not recorded which). The sequence came from a human donor with acute COVID-19. The donor label of this sample is uncertain. This chain joins TRBV19 and TRBJ1-2; D is uncertain. The CDR3 spells CASSIDLRGSGYTF. In DNA, the CDR3 is TGTGCCAGTAGTATAGATCTACGCGGGTCGGGCTACACCTTC.